The source of this T cell receptor (beta chain) is a study of early T cells in non-severe SARS-CoV-2 infection (TCRdb year 2021). In the study overall: Because TCR sequencing relied on bulk RNA taken from unsorted whole blood, pairing of alpha and beta chains was not possible.

Here is what the overall study found, with its caveats: VDJdb matching was skewed toward anti-spike CD8 responses and likely underestimated virus-specific expansions, missing private and CD4 specificities.

To prepare the library, 5' RACE was applied. Sequencer: NextSeq 500. In the TCR library protocol, unique molecular identifiers were attached to individual cDNA molecules to correct for PCR bias and sequencing error. Both TCR alpha and beta chains were sequenced, and tight co-correlation was observed between alpha and beta sequence abundances in each sample. As for the authors' bioinformatics: Decombinator V4 was used to annotate the V gene, J gene and CDR3 of the TCR sequences. TCRs were defined as expanded if a significant change between any two time points was detected under a Poisson model with p below 0.0001. TCR abundances were normalised to the total number of TCRs sequenced per sample and expressed as counts per million. MAIT TCRs were defined by TRAV1-2 paired with TRAJ12, TRAJ20 or TRAJ33, and iNKT TCRs by TRAV10 paired with TRAJ18. VDJdb, accessed on 1 November 2021, was searched for TCRs annotated for CMV, EBV and SARS-CoV-2, and TCRs annotated for more than one antigen were excluded. TCRdb's own reprocessing of the public reads used fastp at Q25 and MiXCR and kept productive beta chains. Records with the same CDR3 protein are collapsed into one entry carrying the most frequent genes and DNA. The authors' filters were not applied to this entry. In this sample the table shows over 85,000 distinct CDR3 sequences, around 12% of which occur a single time. The ten largest make up approximately 4% of the sample.

A case-control design nested within a healthcare worker cohort in London, UK, was used, with weekly nasopharyngeal swab PCR tests and blood sampling performed. Healthcare workers were enrolled in the week of the UK lockdown, from 23 to 31 March 2020, and were followed every week for up to about 15 weeks. The CDR1 and CDR2 encoded by the germline V gene (reference sequence) are LGHDT and YNNKEL. The CDR3 runs 15 amino acids, cysteine and phenylalanine included. The kept DNA is CDR3 alone, 45 bases in frame from the first base. Comments on this clonotype: Its specific antigen is unknown. Germline is not matched at one junction end, which may reflect a read error.

This TCR derives from an adult who was a healthcare worker with PCR-confirmed SARS-CoV-2 infection or an uninfected control (not recorded which). The sample here was whole blood, taken at baseline. The chain joins TRBV3-1 to TRBJ2-5; too little of a D gene remains to name it. This receptor has the CDR3 CASSQESGLLGQVDF. The bases are TGTGCCAGCAGCCAAGAGTCCGGCCTACTCGGGCAGGTGGACTTC.